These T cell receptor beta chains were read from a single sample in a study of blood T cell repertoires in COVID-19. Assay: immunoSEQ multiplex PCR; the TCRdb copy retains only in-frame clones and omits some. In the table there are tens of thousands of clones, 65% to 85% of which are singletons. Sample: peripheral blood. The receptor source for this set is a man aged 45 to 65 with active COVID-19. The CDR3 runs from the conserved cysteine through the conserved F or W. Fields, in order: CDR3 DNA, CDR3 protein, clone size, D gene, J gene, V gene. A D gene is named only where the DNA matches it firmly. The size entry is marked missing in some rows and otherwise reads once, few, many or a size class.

cdr3_nt: TGTGCCAGTAGTATAGCTGGGACAATCTCCTACGAGCAGTACTTC
cdr3_aa: CASSIAGTISYEQYF
clone_size: .
d_call: .
j_call: TRBJ2-7
v_call: TRBV19

cdr3_nt: TGTGCCAGCAGCCTCCCGAGAGGGGGCGCTGAGACCCAGTACTTC
cdr3_aa: CASSLPRGGAETQYF
clone_size: .
d_call: TRBD1
j_call: TRBJ2-5
v_call: TRBV3-1/TRBV3-2

cdr3_nt: TGCGCCAGCAGCCAAGAACCGGGACTAGCGGCCTACAATGAGCAGTTCTTC
cdr3_aa: CASSQEPGLAAYNEQFF
clone_size: .
d_call: TRBD2
j_call: TRBJ2-1
v_call: TRBV4-3

cdr3_nt: TGTGCCAGCAGCTCACCCCTCGGTGGTGGCTACACCTTC
cdr3_aa: CASSSPLGGGYTF
clone_size: .
d_call: .
j_call: TRBJ1-2
v_call: TRBV3-1/TRBV3-2

cdr3_nt: TGTGCCAGCAGCTTGGCTCTTACTCTGGACGAGCAGTACTTC
cdr3_aa: CASSLALTLDEQYF
clone_size: .
d_call: .
j_call: TRBJ2-7
v_call: TRBV5-6

cdr3_nt: TGTGCCAGCAGCCGACCGGGACAGGACTACAATGAGCAGTTCTTC
cdr3_aa: CASSRPGQDYNEQFF
clone_size: .
d_call: TRBD1
j_call: TRBJ2-1
v_call: TRBV7-9

cdr3_nt: TGTGCCAGCAGCCGAGTGGGAGGGGGGAATGAGCAGTTCTTC
cdr3_aa: CASSRVGGGNEQFF
clone_size: .
d_call: .
j_call: TRBJ2-1
v_call: TRBV7-3

cdr3_nt: TGCGCCAGCAGCTTTAGCCAGGGGGATAATTCACCCCTCCACTTT
cdr3_aa: CASSFSQGDNSPLHF
clone_size: .
d_call: TRBD1
j_call: TRBJ1-6
v_call: TRBV5-1

cdr3_nt: TGTGCCAGCAGCTTAAGGACAGGGGAAGAGACCCAGTACTTC
cdr3_aa: CASSLRTGEETQYF
clone_size: .
d_call: TRBD1
j_call: TRBJ2-5
v_call: TRBV5-4

cdr3_nt: TGTGCCAGCAGCTCCCAATCCGGGGAACGCACAGATACGCAGTATTTT
cdr3_aa: CASSSQSGERTDTQYF
clone_size: .
d_call: .
j_call: TRBJ2-3
v_call: TRBV11-2

cdr3_nt: TGTGCCAGCAGTTTACCGACAGGGGGCACCGGGGAGCTGTTTTTT
cdr3_aa: CASSLPTGGTGELFF
clone_size: .
d_call: TRBD1
j_call: TRBJ2-2
v_call: TRBV28

cdr3_nt: TGTGCCAGCAGCTTTTCCGGGACCAGGGGGGAGACCCAGTACTTC
cdr3_aa: CASSFSGTRGETQYF
clone_size: .
d_call: TRBD1
j_call: TRBJ2-5
v_call: TRBV7-2

cdr3_nt: TGTGCCAGCTCACCCGGACTAGCGGGAGGGCCACGGGAGACCCAGTACTTC
cdr3_aa: CASSPGLAGGPRETQYF
clone_size: .
d_call: TRBD2
j_call: TRBJ2-5
v_call: TRBV18

cdr3_nt: TGTGCCAGCAGCCCGGGACTTCCCACCGGGGAGCTGTTTTTT
cdr3_aa: CASSPGLPTGELFF
clone_size: .
d_call: .
j_call: TRBJ2-2
v_call: TRBV6-5

cdr3_nt: TGTGCCAGCAGGAGAGACAGGGGCGTTGGCTACACCTTC
cdr3_aa: CASRRDRGVGYTF
clone_size: .
d_call: TRBD1
j_call: TRBJ1-2
v_call: TRBV6-6

cdr3_nt: TGTGCCAGCAGCCAAGTCCCCCTAGCGGGAGTCCACTACGAGCAGTACTTC
cdr3_aa: CASSQVPLAGVHYEQYF
clone_size: .
d_call: TRBD2
j_call: TRBJ2-7
v_call: TRBV3-1/TRBV3-2

cdr3_nt: TGTGCCAGCAGTGAGGACAGGGGGCCGCTGTACTTC
cdr3_aa: CASSEDRGPLYF
clone_size: few
d_call: TRBD1
j_call: TRBJ2-7
v_call: TRBV28

cdr3_nt: TGTGCCAGCAGCAGGGACAGGGGTCCTGTCTATGGCTACACCTTC
cdr3_aa: CASSRDRGPVYGYTF
clone_size: .
d_call: TRBD1
j_call: TRBJ1-2
v_call: TRBV11-2

cdr3_nt: TGTGCCAGCAAAAACAGGAGGGTTGGAACTAACTATGGCTACACCTTC
cdr3_aa: CASKNRRVGTNYGYTF
clone_size: .
d_call: .
j_call: TRBJ1-2
v_call: TRBV6-4

cdr3_nt: TGTGCCAGCAGTAACCACCGGGTACTAGCCAAAAACATTCAGTACTTC
cdr3_aa: CASSNHRVLAKNIQYF
clone_size: .
d_call: .
j_call: TRBJ2-4
v_call: TRBV27

cdr3_nt: TGTGCCAGCAGTTACGTCGGGACAGGGGGGATTGGTGGCTACACCTTC
cdr3_aa: CASSYVGTGGIGGYTF
clone_size: .
d_call: TRBD1
j_call: TRBJ1-2
v_call: TRBV6-5

cdr3_nt: TGCGCCAGCAGCTACGGGACTAGCGGGATATACGAGCAGTACTTC
cdr3_aa: CASSYGTSGIYEQYF
clone_size: .
d_call: TRBD2
j_call: TRBJ2-7
v_call: TRBV5-1

cdr3_nt: TGTGCCAGCAGCTTAGGTTATAAAACGGAGTTCTCCTACAATGAGCAGTTCTTC
cdr3_aa: CASSLGYKTEFSYNEQFF
clone_size: .
d_call: .
j_call: TRBJ2-1
v_call: TRBV11-2

cdr3_nt: TGTGCCAGTAGTACCCCGGGACAGCTTATCTACGAGCAGTACTTC
cdr3_aa: CASSTPGQLIYEQYF
clone_size: .
d_call: TRBD1
j_call: TRBJ2-7
v_call: TRBV19

cdr3_nt: TGTGCCAGCAGGACAGGGCGCGAGCAGTACTTC
cdr3_aa: CASRTGREQYF
clone_size: .
d_call: TRBD1
j_call: TRBJ2-7
v_call: TRBV27

cdr3_nt: TGTGCCAGCAGCCAAAATAGCGGGTTCGCGAACACCGGGGAGCTGTTTTTT
cdr3_aa: CASSQNSGFANTGELFF
clone_size: .
d_call: TRBD2
j_call: TRBJ2-2
v_call: TRBV9

cdr3_nt: TGCGCCAGCAGCTTGGCCTCCGCGGGGGGGATCCACAATGAGCAGTTCTTC
cdr3_aa: CASSLASAGGIHNEQFF
clone_size: .
d_call: TRBD2
j_call: TRBJ2-1
v_call: TRBV5-1

cdr3_nt: TGCGCCAGCAGGGGGACAGGAAAAAATAATTCACCCCTCCACTTT
cdr3_aa: CASRGTGKNNSPLHF
clone_size: few
d_call: TRBD1
j_call: TRBJ1-6
v_call: TRBV10-1

cdr3_nt: TGTGCCAGTGGGGGCCCTAACTATGGCTACACCTTC
cdr3_aa: CASGGPNYGYTF
clone_size: .
d_call: .
j_call: TRBJ1-2
v_call: TRBV6-5

cdr3_nt: TGCGCCAGCAGCCCCGGAGGGGGAGGGGGTGAAAAACTGTTTTTT
cdr3_aa: CASSPGGGGGEKLFF
clone_size: .
d_call: .
j_call: TRBJ1-4
v_call: TRBV5-1

cdr3_nt: TGTGCCTGCCCGGGAGGACAGTCGAACACCGGGGAGCTGTTTTTT
cdr3_aa: CACPGGQSNTGELFF
clone_size: .
d_call: .
j_call: TRBJ2-2
v_call: TRBV6-5

cdr3_nt: TGTGCCAGCAGTTTTGGACAGGGGATTAGCGGCTACACCTTC
cdr3_aa: CASSFGQGISGYTF
clone_size: .
d_call: TRBD1
j_call: TRBJ1-2
v_call: TRBV6-5

cdr3_nt: TGTGCCAGTAAATATGCGGGGGCCAACTCTGGAAACACCATATATTTT
cdr3_aa: CASKYAGANSGNTIYF
clone_size: .
d_call: .
j_call: TRBJ1-3
v_call: TRBV19

cdr3_nt: TGTGCCATCAGTGCGGGGGGGATGGGCTATGGCTACACCTTC
cdr3_aa: CAISAGGMGYGYTF
clone_size: .
d_call: .
j_call: TRBJ1-2
v_call: TRBV10-3

cdr3_nt: TGTGCCAGCAGTTATTTAACAGGGTTCTCGGAATACGAGCAGTACTTC
cdr3_aa: CASSYLTGFSEYEQYF
clone_size: .
d_call: .
j_call: TRBJ2-7
v_call: TRBV5-6

cdr3_nt: TGTGCCAGCAGTGAGACTAGCGGGAGCTACGAGCAGTACTTC
cdr3_aa: CASSETSGSYEQYF
clone_size: .
d_call: TRBD2
j_call: TRBJ2-7
v_call: TRBV25-1

cdr3_nt: TGCGCCAGCAGCCAGGGGACAGCGAACACTGAAGCTTTCTTT
cdr3_aa: CASSQGTANTEAFF
clone_size: once
d_call: TRBD1
j_call: TRBJ1-1
v_call: TRBV4-1

cdr3_nt: TGTGCCAGCAGCCGTCAGAGGTCACGCGGGACTGATTCCTACGAGCAGTACTTC
cdr3_aa: CASSRQRSRGTDSYEQYF
clone_size: .
d_call: .
j_call: TRBJ2-7
v_call: TRBV11-3

cdr3_nt: TGTGCCAGCAGCCGGCGGGCGAACCAAGAGACCCAGTACTTC
cdr3_aa: CASSRRANQETQYF
clone_size: .
d_call: .
j_call: TRBJ2-5
v_call: TRBV7-6

cdr3_nt: TGTGCCACCAGTGATTCGTTAGCGGGACTCTACAATGAGCAGTTCTTC
cdr3_aa: CATSDSLAGLYNEQFF
clone_size: .
d_call: TRBD2
j_call: TRBJ2-1
v_call: TRBV24-1

cdr3_nt: TGCGCCAGCAGCTTGGGACAGGATAATTCCTACGAGCAGTACTTC
cdr3_aa: CASSLGQDNSYEQYF
clone_size: .
d_call: .
j_call: TRBJ2-7
v_call: TRBV5-1

cdr3_nt: TGTGCCAGCAGCGGCGGTGGCTCCTTACGCGAGCAGTACTTC
cdr3_aa: CASSGGGSLREQYF
clone_size: .
d_call: .
j_call: TRBJ2-7
v_call: TRBV27

cdr3_nt: TGTGCCAGCAGCCCAGTCCAGGCCAGTCAGCCCCAGCATTTT
cdr3_aa: CASSPVQASQPQHF
clone_size: .
d_call: .
j_call: TRBJ1-5
v_call: TRBV7-9

cdr3_nt: TGCGCCAGCAGCTTGGCGGGGTTAGGCGGTCAGCCCCAGCATTTT
cdr3_aa: CASSLAGLGGQPQHF
clone_size: .
d_call: .
j_call: TRBJ1-5
v_call: TRBV5-1

cdr3_nt: TGTGCCTGGAGTGTACAGGACAGGGTCATTCAGTACTTC
cdr3_aa: CAWSVQDRVIQYF
clone_size: .
d_call: TRBD1
j_call: TRBJ2-4
v_call: TRBV30

cdr3_nt: TGTGCCAGCAAGAGGCAGGGGAGACAGCCCCAGCATTTT
cdr3_aa: CASKRQGRQPQHF
clone_size: .
d_call: .
j_call: TRBJ1-5
v_call: TRBV28

cdr3_nt: TGTGCCAGCAGCACAAGACTAGCGGGAGCCCAAGAGACCCAGTACTTC
cdr3_aa: CASSTRLAGAQETQYF
clone_size: .
d_call: TRBD2
j_call: TRBJ2-5
v_call: TRBV7-6

cdr3_nt: TGTGCCAGTAGTATAGATCTTCGGTCAGATACGCAGTATTTT
cdr3_aa: CASSIDLRSDTQYF
clone_size: .
d_call: .
j_call: TRBJ2-3
v_call: TRBV19

cdr3_nt: TGCGCCAGCCGGGGGGGCAATACTAACTATGGCTACACCTTC
cdr3_aa: CASRGGNTNYGYTF
clone_size: once
d_call: .
j_call: TRBJ1-2
v_call: TRBV10-2

cdr3_nt: TGCGCCAGCAGCTTCGAACCTACTGATGAAAAACTGTTTTTT
cdr3_aa: CASSFEPTDEKLFF
clone_size: .
d_call: .
j_call: TRBJ1-4
v_call: TRBV5-1

cdr3_nt: TGCGCCAGCAGCCGGAGTGAGGGGGCCTCTCCCTACGAGCAGTACTTC
cdr3_aa: CASSRSEGASPYEQYF
clone_size: .
d_call: TRBD1
j_call: TRBJ2-7
v_call: TRBV5-1

cdr3_nt: TGTGCCAGCTCTCCGGACGGAGGTCCCCACGAGCAGTACTTC
cdr3_aa: CASSPDGGPHEQYF
clone_size: .
d_call: .
j_call: TRBJ2-7
v_call: TRBV25-1

cdr3_nt: TGTGCTAGTGGTTTTGTAGCGGGTAAGGCCTTACCGGCCGGGGAGCTGTTTTTT
cdr3_aa: CASGFVAGKALPAGELFF
clone_size: .
d_call: TRBD2
j_call: TRBJ2-2
v_call: TRBV12-5

cdr3_nt: TGTGCCAGCAGAGTACAGGGGGCAATAAGGAACACTGAAGCTTTCTTT
cdr3_aa: CASRVQGAIRNTEAFF
clone_size: .
d_call: TRBD1
j_call: TRBJ1-1
v_call: TRBV28

cdr3_nt: TGTGCCAGCAGCTCGAGTCCCGATTTCACAGATACGCAGTATTTT
cdr3_aa: CASSSSPDFTDTQYF
clone_size: .
d_call: .
j_call: TRBJ2-3
v_call: TRBV7-3

cdr3_nt: TGTGCCAGCAGCTGGACAGGGGGAAATCAGCCCCAGCATTTT
cdr3_aa: CASSWTGGNQPQHF
clone_size: .
d_call: TRBD1
j_call: TRBJ1-5
v_call: TRBV7-2

cdr3_nt: TGTGCCAGCAGCTTAGACCCGAGCCAACCCTGGCATTTT
cdr3_aa: CASSLDPSQPWHF
clone_size: .
d_call: .
j_call: TRBJ1-5
v_call: TRBV7-6